The TCR beta chain under discussion was sequenced for a study of blood T cells in healthy people across ages. Sample-barcoded 5' priming and a J-beta primer mix drove a second PCR of about 6 to 12 cycles. One entry per CDR3 protein, called by TCRdb with MiXCR from the 5' RACE reads. The sample lists 700,000 or so distinct CDR3 sequences, 40% to 45% occurring once. This clonotype turned up a few times. V gave up 2 bases and J gave up 4 bases, with 15 bases separating them. The CDR3 is 14 residues long. Germline CDR1 DFQATT, CDR2 SNEGSKA (reference sequence). The chain uses TRBV20-1 and TRBJ2-7, with D possibly being TRBD1 (6 bases). The material sequenced was blood. This sequence was found in a man aged 80 or over in good health. The CDR3 DNA reads as TGCAGTGCTAGACCCGGACAGAGACTATACGAGCAGTACTTC. This sequence encodes CSARPGQRLYEQYF.